These T cell receptor beta chains were read from a single sample in a study of Graves' ophthalmopathy and Graves' hyperthyroidism. MiXCR, applied by TCRdb to the multiplex PCR reads, yields one record per CDR3 protein. The sample holds about 740,000 distinct CDR3 sequences, around 40% seen once. Source material: peripheral blood. These receptors were collected from an adult man with Graves' ophthalmopathy. The CDR3 runs from the conserved cysteine through the conserved F or W. Each record gives: CDR3 protein, CDR3 DNA, D gene, V gene, clone size, J gene. D genes are given only for firm matches. For some rows the clone size is stated as once, few or many, or as a class when expanded; others skip it.

CASTGIPSRNEAFF | TGTGCCAGTACCGGGATACCGTCACGTAATGAAGCTTTCTTT | NA | TRBV19 | few | TRBJ1-1
CAISSGTVYGYTF | TGTGCCATCAGTTCCGGGACGGTCTATGGCTACACCTTC | NA | TRBV6-6 | once | TRBJ1-2
CAGGTGGNSPLHF | TGTGCTGGGGGGACAGGGGGCAATTCACCCCTCCACTTT | TRBD1 | TRBV10-3 | NA | TRBJ1-6
CASSFTGYGYTF | TGTGCCAGCAGCTTCACAGGGTACGGCTACACCTTC | NA | TRBV7-9 | many | TRBJ1-2
CASSLPGSGHGYTF | TGTGCCAGCAGCTTGCCCGGGTCGGGCCATGGCTACACCTTC | NA | TRBV7-2 | many | TRBJ1-2
CATSDPGPGEGQPQHF | TGTGCCACCAGTGACCCAGGGCCAGGGGAAGGTCAGCCCCAGCATTTT | NA | TRBV24-1 | NA | TRBJ1-5
CASSDRGPRNSPLHF | TGTGCCAGCAGTGACCGGGGACCGAGGAATTCACCCCTCCACTTT | NA | TRBV25-1 | NA | TRBJ1-6
CAGSLGRQGGTEAFF | TGTGCCGGCAGCTTAGGACGACAGGGAGGCACTGAAGCTTTCTTT | TRBD1 | TRBV7-8 | few | TRBJ1-1
CASSSGSKSYEQYF | TGTGCCAGCAGTTCCGGGTCAAAAAGCTACGAGCAGTACTTC | NA | TRBV12-3/TRBV12-4 | few | TRBJ2-7
CSARDRSGDGTEAFF | TGCAGTGCTAGAGATAGGTCAGGTGATGGCACTGAAGCTTTCTTT | NA | TRBV20-1 | NA | TRBJ1-1
CSARGSGELFF | TGCAGTGCTAGGGGTTCCGGGGAGCTGTTTTTT | NA | TRBV20-1 | few | TRBJ2-2
CSAQGADNSPLHF | TGCAGCGCACAGGGGGCTGATAATTCACCCCTCCACTTT | TRBD1 | TRBV29-1 | once | TRBJ1-6
CASSIAADLGNTEAFF | TGTGCCAGTAGTATAGCGGCGGATCTGGGAAACACTGAAGCTTTCTTT | NA | TRBV19 | NA | TRBJ1-1
CASSRGQVYETQYF | TGTGCCAGCAGCCGGGGACAGGTCTACGAGACCCAGTACTTC | TRBD1 | TRBV7-9 | NA | TRBJ2-5
CSVTQVISYEQYF | TGCAGCGTTACCCAGGTTATCTCCTACGAGCAGTACTTC | NA | TRBV29-1 | many | TRBJ2-7
CAKDRGYGYTF | TGCGCCAAGGACAGGGGATATGGCTACACCTTC | TRBD1 | TRBV5-1 | NA | TRBJ1-2
CASSSLTGEVQPQHF | TGTGCCAGCAGTTCTCTGACAGGGGAGGTTCAGCCCCAGCATTTT | TRBD1 | TRBV28 | NA | TRBJ1-5
CASSEGGELFF | TGTGCCAGCAGCGAGGGAGGGGAGCTGTTTTTT | NA | TRBV25-1 | many | TRBJ2-2
CASSLDPGSNVLTF | TGTGCCAGCAGCTTAGATCCGGGGTCCAACGTCCTGACTTTC | NA | TRBV7-2 | NA | TRBJ2-6
CASSGGGRTQYF | TGTGCCAGCAGCGGCGGGGGGAGGACCCAGTACTTC | TRBD2 | TRBV25-1 | many | TRBJ2-5
CASSLSGGRAFSGANVLTF | TGTGCCAGCAGCTTATCTGGGGGAAGGGCCTTCTCTGGGGCCAACGTCCTGACTTTC | NA | TRBV7-9 | NA | TRBJ2-6
CASSYLRHTVASF | TGTGCCAGCAGTTACTTGAGGCACACTGTAGCTTCCTTT | NA | TRBV10-3 | NA | TRBJ1-1
CASSRGGQISNYGYTF | TGTGCCAGCAGCAGAGGCGGACAGATCTCTAACTATGGCTACACCTTC | NA | TRBV14 | NA | TRBJ1-2
CASSPEAEYQETQYF | TGCGCCAGCAGCCCCGAGGCAGAATACCAAGAGACCCAGTACTTC | NA | TRBV5-1 | NA | TRBJ2-5
CSATTSGTPEQYF | TGCAGTGCTACGACTAGCGGGACACCCGAGCAGTACTTC | TRBD2 | TRBV20-1 | NA | TRBJ2-7
CAISDSPTGAGELFF | TGTGCCATCAGTGACTCCCCGACAGGGGCCGGGGAGCTGTTTTTT | TRBD1 | TRBV6-1 | few | TRBJ2-2
CSVGNGEASSGANVLTF | TGCAGCGTTGGTAACGGAGAGGCGTCCTCTGGGGCCAACGTCCTGACTTTC | NA | TRBV29-1 | NA | TRBJ2-6
CASSPNRDRDEKLFF | TGTGCCAGCAGCCCCAACCGGGACAGGGACGAAAAACTGTTTTTT | TRBD1 | TRBV7-9 | many | TRBJ1-4
CASSGSRWDTEAFF | TGTGCCAGTAGTGGCTCCCGTTGGGACACTGAAGCTTTCTTT | NA | TRBV19 | NA | TRBJ1-1
CASEITGGRSNQPQHF | TGTGCCAGCGAAATTACGGGGGGTAGGAGCAATCAGCCCCAGCATTTT | NA | TRBV7-2 | once | TRBJ1-5
CSAGTSASTYEQYF | TGCAGTGCTGGAACTAGCGCCTCAACCTACGAGCAGTACTTC | TRBD2 | TRBV20-1 | NA | TRBJ2-7
CATSRDLGTRIRTYEQYF | TGTGCCACCAGCAGAGATCTCGGGACTAGAATTCGGACCTACGAGCAGTACTTC | TRBD2 | TRBV15 | NA | TRBJ2-7
CASSMAGAYEQYF | TGTGCCAGTAGTATGGCAGGGGCGTACGAGCAGTACTTC | NA | TRBV19 | NA | TRBJ2-7
CASSFMGRNQPQHF | TGTGCCAGCAGTTTTATGGGGCGCAATCAGCCCCAGCATTTT | NA | TRBV12-3/TRBV12-4 | NA | TRBJ1-5
CSARPGGLGGELFF | TGCAGTGCTAGGCCAGGGGGCCTTGGCGGGGAGCTGTTTTTT | TRBD1 | TRBV20-1 | few | TRBJ2-2
CATSSVDSRHSNQPQHF | TGTGCCACCAGCAGTGTGGACAGCCGACATAGCAATCAGCCCCAGCATTTT | NA | TRBV15 | NA | TRBJ1-5
CASSKGTTSGYTF | TGTGCCAGCAGCAAAGGGACAACCTCTGGCTACACCTTC | NA | TRBV7-6 | NA | TRBJ1-2
CSASGRDYGYTF | TGCAGTGCTAGTGGCAGGGACTATGGCTACACCTTC | NA | TRBV20-1 | NA | TRBJ1-2
CASRDNRGRNEQYF | TGTGCCAGCAGAGACAACAGGGGGCGGAACGAGCAGTACTTC | TRBD1 | TRBV2 | NA | TRBJ2-7
CASSQSHRGNSPLHF | TGTGCCAGCAGCCAATCTCACAGGGGTAATTCACCCCTCCACTTT | TRBD1 | TRBV16 | few | TRBJ1-6
CSAPQGVVPYEQYF | TGCAGTGCCCCACAGGGGGTTGTACCCTACGAGCAGTACTTC | TRBD1 | TRBV20-1 | few | TRBJ2-7
CASSEDIAGELFF | TGTGCCAGCAGCGAAGACATAGCCGGGGAGCTGTTTTTT | NA | TRBV9 | NA | TRBJ2-2
CASSFATSVLREQYF | TGTGCCAGCAGCTTCGCGACTAGCGTATTGCGGGAGCAGTACTTC | TRBD2 | TRBV7-2 | many | TRBJ2-7